This T cell receptor beta chain was sequenced in a study of blood T cell repertoires in COVID-19 (dated by TCRdb to the early 2020s). Notes on the research overall: Samples covering the acute and convalescent phases of COVID-19 were provided by collaborators in the United States, Italy and Spain. The prospective study material was composed of cDNA or gDNA derived from T cells, B-cell-depleted T cells, or PBMCs. The dataset comprised deeply sampled blood TCRbeta repertoires from subjects exposed to, actively infected with, or recovered from COVID-19. The repertoires were made available in a free public database intended to serve as a resource for research on the immune response to SARS-CoV-2. The samples were drawn from two sources: the first 160 participants of the ongoing ImmuneRACE study, and 1,254 subjects contributed by 6 global collaborators. Sample metadata almost always included a de-identified subject ID, COVID-19 status, age in years and sex. Where available, HLA class I and class II types were taken from metadata supplied by the sample provider and were not determined by assay-based typing.

A few counts support this clone. Its antigen remains undetermined. No clone much larger than this one lies a single base away; base qualities are absent. What the work shows at the level of the full study, not this receptor alone: The quantity of clinical and demographic metadata differed by source and by participant and was supplied without curation.

The collaborating institutions used their own protocols to collect whole blood in K2EDTA tubes. For TCRbeta analysis, collaborators shipped samples in one of three forms: frozen whole blood, isolated PBMCs, or DNA extracted from either of those sample types. The CDR3 numbers 15 residues from cysteine through phenylalanine. Solely the CDR3 DNA is kept, with 45 bases framed from the first base. V is pared back by 2 bases and J by 2 bases, with 12 bases lying between the germline termini. From the germline V gene, CDR1 is KGHDR and CDR2 is SFDVKD. TCRbeta CDR3 regions were amplified from genomic DNA using the immunoSEQ Assay, a bias-controlled multiplex PCR. The authors' pipeline ran thus. The number of nucleated cells in each sample was estimated by amplification of reference gene primers within the assay. To quantify the absolute abundance of each unique TCRbeta CDR3 rearrangement, sequence reads were collapsed and filtered. For each sample, productive Simpson clonality was calculated as the square root of Simpson's diversity index over productive rearrangements. TCRdb carries this immuneACCESS record with in-frame sequences only. Its versions omit some clonotypes, under half of them owing to an unresolved V gene in the studies checked, with the rest unexplained. The V and J calls and clone size were taken over from that table, and D and trimming were inferred from the DNA. Counted in this sample were under 95,000 clones; roughly 82% of them appeared once. 1.2% of the sample belongs to the ten largest clones.

The clonotype comes from a woman at least 80 years old with acute or convalescent COVID-19. The source material was peripheral blood. This receptor chain uses TRBV24-1 and TRBJ2-7; TRBD2 is perhaps the D gene, given 6 matching bases. In nucleotide form, the sequence is TGTGCCACCAGTGATTCCGGGGGTGGGGCCTACGAGCAGTACTTC. Its translation reads: CATSDSGGGAYEQYF.